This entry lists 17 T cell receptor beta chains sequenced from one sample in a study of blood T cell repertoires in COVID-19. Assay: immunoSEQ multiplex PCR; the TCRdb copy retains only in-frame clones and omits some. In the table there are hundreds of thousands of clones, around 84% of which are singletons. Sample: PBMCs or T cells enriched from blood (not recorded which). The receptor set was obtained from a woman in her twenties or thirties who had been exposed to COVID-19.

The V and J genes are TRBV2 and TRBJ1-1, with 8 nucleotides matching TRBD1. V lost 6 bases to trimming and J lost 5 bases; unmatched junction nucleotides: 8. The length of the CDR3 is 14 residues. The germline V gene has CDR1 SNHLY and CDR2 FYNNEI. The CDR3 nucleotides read TGTGCCAGCAGCTCGGCCACAGGGGGAACTGAAGCTTTCTTT. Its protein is CASSSATGGTEAFF. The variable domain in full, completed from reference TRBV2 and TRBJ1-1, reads EPEVTQTPSHQVTQMGQEVILRCVPISNHLYFYWYRQILGQKVEFLVSFYNNEISEKSEIFDDQFSVERPDGSNFTLKIRSTKLEDSAMYFCASSSATGGTEAFFGQGTRLTVV.

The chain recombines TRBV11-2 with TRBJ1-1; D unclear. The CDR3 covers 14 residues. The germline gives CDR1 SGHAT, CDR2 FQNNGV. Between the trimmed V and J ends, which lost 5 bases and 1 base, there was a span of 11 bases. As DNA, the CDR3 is TGTGCCAGCAGCCCCGAACATACGAACACTGAAGCTTTCTTT. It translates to CASSPEHTNTEAFF.

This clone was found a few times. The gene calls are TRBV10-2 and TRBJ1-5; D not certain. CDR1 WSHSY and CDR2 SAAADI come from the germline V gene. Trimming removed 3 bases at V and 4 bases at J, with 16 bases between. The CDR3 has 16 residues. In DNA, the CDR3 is TGCGCCAGCAGTGAAAATCTCGGTCAGACTAATCAGCCCCAGCATTTT. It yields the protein CASSENLGQTNQPQHF.

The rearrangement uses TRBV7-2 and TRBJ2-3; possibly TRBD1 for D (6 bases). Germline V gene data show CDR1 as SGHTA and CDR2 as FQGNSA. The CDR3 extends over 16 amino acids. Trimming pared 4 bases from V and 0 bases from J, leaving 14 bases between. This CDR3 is CASSSAGGSSTDTQYF. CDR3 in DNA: TGTGCCAGCAGCTCCGCTGGGGGCTCTAGCACAGATACGCAGTATTTT.

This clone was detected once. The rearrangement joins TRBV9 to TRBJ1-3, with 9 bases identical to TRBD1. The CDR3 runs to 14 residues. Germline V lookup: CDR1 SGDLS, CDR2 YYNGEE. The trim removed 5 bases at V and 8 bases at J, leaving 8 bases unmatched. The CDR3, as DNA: TGTGCCAGCAGAGCCCGGGACAGGGTTCACACCATATATTTT. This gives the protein CASRARDRVHTIYF.

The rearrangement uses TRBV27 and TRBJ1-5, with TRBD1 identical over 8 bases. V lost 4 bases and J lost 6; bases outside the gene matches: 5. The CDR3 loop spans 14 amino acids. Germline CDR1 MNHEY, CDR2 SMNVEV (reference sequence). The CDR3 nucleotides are TGTGCCAGCAGTTCGCAGGGGGCTAGTCAGCCCCAGCATTTT. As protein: CASSSQGASQPQHF.

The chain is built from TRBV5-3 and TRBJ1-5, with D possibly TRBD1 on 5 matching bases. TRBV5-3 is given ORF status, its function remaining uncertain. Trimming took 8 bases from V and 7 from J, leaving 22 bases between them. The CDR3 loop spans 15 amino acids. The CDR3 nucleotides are TGTGCCAGTAATATTGGGCGAAGGCAGGGACAGCCCCAGCATTTT. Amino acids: CASNIGRRQGQPQHF.

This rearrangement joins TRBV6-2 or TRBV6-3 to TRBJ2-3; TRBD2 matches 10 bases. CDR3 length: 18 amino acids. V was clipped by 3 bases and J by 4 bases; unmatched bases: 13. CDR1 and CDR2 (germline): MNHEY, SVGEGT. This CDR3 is CASSYLPGIAGGSDTQYF. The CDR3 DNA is TGTGCCAGCAGTTATCTTCCTGGGATAGCGGGAGGATCAGATACGCAGTATTTT.

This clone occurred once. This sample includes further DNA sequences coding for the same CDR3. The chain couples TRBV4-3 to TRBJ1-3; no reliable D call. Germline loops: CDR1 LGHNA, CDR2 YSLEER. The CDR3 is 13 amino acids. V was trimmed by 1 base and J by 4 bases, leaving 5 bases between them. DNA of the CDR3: TGCGCCAGCAGCCAAGTGAGGGGAAACACCATATATTTT. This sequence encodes CASSQVRGNTIYF.

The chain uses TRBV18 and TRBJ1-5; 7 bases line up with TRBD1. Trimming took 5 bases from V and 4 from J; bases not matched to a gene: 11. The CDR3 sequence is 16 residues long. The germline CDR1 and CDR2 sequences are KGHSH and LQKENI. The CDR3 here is CASSTYSGGLNQPQHF. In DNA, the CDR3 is TGTGCCAGCTCAACTTACTCAGGGGGTCTTAATCAGCCCCAGCATTTT.

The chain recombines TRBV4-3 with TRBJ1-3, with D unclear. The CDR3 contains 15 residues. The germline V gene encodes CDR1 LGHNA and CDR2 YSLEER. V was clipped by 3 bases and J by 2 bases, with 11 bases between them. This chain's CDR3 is CASSQARGAGNTIYF. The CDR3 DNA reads TGCGCCAGCAGCCAGGCACGAGGAGCTGGAAACACCATATATTTT.

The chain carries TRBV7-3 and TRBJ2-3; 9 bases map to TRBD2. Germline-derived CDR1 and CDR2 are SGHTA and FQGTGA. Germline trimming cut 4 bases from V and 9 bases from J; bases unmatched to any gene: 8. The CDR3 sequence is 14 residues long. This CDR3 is CASSSGLAGGTQYF. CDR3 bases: TGTGCCAGCAGCTCGGGACTAGCCGGGGGAACGCAGTATTTT. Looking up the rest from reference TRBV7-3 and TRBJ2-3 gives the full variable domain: GAGVSQTPSNKVTEKGKYVELRCDPISGHTALYWYRQSLGQGPEFLIYFQGTGAADDSGLPNDRFFAVRPEGSVSTLKIQRTERGDSAVYLCASSSGLAGGTQYFGPGTRLTVL.

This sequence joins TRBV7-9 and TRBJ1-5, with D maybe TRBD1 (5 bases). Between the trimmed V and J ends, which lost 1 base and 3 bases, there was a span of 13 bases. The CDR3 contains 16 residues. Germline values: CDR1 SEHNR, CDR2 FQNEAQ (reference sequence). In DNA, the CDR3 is TGTGCCAGCAGCTTAGTGATTGGAGGGACCAATCAGCCCCAGCATTTT. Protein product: CASSLVIGGTNQPQHF.

The CDR3, as DNA: TGCAGCGTTGACGGACAGGGGACCTACGAGCAGTACTTC. Translating it yields CSVDGQGTYEQYF. The V gene is TRBV29-1, the J gene TRBJ2-7; 9 bases are shared with TRBD1. CDR3 length equals 13 residues. Germline CDR1 is SQVTM and CDR2 is ANQGSEA. Unmatched junction bases numbered 2, after V lost 3 bases and J lost 2 bases.

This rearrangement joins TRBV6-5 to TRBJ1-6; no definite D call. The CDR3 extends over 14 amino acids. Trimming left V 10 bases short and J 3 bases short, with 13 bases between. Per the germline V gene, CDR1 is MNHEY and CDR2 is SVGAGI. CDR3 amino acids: CATESPHYNSPLHF. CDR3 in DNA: TGTGCCACTGAAAGCCCTCACTATAATTCACCCCTCCACTTT.

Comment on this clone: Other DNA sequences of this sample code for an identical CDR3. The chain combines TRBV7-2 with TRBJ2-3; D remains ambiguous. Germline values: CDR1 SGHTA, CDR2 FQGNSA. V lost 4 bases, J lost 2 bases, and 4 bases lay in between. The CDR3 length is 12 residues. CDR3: CASSSYTDTQYF. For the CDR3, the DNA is TGTGCCAGCAGCTCTTACACAGATACGCAGTATTTT. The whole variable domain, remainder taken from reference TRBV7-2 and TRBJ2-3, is GAGVSQSPSNKVTEKGKDVELRCDPISGHTALYWYRQSLGQGLEFLIYFQGNSAPDKSGLPSDRFSAERTGGSVSTLTIQRTQQEDSAVYLCASSSYTDTQYFGPGTRLTVL.

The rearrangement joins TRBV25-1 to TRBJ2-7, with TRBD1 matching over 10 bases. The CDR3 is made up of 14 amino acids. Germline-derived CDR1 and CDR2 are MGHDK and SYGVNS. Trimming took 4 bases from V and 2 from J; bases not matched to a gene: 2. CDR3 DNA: TGTGCCAGCAGTGTTGGGACAGGGGCCTACGAGCAGTACTTC. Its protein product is CASSVGTGAYEQYF.